Listed below are T cell receptor beta chains from one sample, sequenced in a study of blood T cell repertoires in COVID-19. TCRdb keeps only in-frame clones here, not all; method: immunoSEQ multiplex PCR. The sample consists of some 200,000 clones, 70% to 90% of them appearing once. The sample was peripheral blood. These receptors were taken from a woman aged 18-29 years who had recovered from COVID-19. CDR3s include the opening cysteine and the closing phenylalanine or tryptophan. D genes are given only for firm matches. The size of a clone is reported for some rows only, either as once, few or many, or as a class for expanded clones.

j_call d_call clone_size v_call cdr3_nt cdr3_aa
TRBJ1-1 TRBD1 . TRBV7-2 TGTGCCAGCAGCTTAGGGGCGACAGGGGCCACTGAAGCTTTCTTT CASSLGATGATEAFF
TRBJ2-7 TRBD2 . TRBV10-3 TGTGCCAGCCGGGGGGGCATTTTCTACGAGCAGTACTTC CASRGGIFYEQYF
TRBJ1-1 . . TRBV27 TGTGCCAGCAGTTTATTAGGGGGAGAGTACACTGAAGCTTTCTTT CASSLLGGEYTEAFF
TRBJ2-6 TRBD1 . TRBV5-6 TGTGCCAGCAGCTTGGATGGACAGGTATTCTCTGGGGCCAACGTCCTGACTTTC CASSLDGQVFSGANVLTF
TRBJ2-2 TRBD1 . TRBV12-5 TGTGCTAGTGGTTTGAGGCAGGGGGCGAACGGGGAGCTGTTTTTT CASGLRQGANGELFF
TRBJ2-3 . . TRBV5-1 TGCGCCAGCAGCTTGGTCGATGGACTAGATACGCAGTATTTT CASSLVDGLDTQYF
TRBJ2-4 TRBD1 . TRBV7-9 TGTGCCAGCAGCCACCCCAGACAGGGGACCAAAAACATTCAGTACTTC CASSHPRQGTKNIQYF
TRBJ1-4 . . TRBV6-5 TGTGCCAGCAGCAGAACAACTAATGAAAAACTGTTTTTT CASSRTTNEKLFF
TRBJ2-7 . . TRBV7-9 TGTGCCAGCAGCCCCCTCGGCGAGCAGTACTTC CASSPLGEQYF
TRBJ2-5 . . TRBV6-5 TGTGCCAGCAGTTACGCGATGGAGACCCAGTACTTC CASSYAMETQYF
TRBJ2-7 . . TRBV2 TGTGCCAGCAGGGCGGACAGCCGAGAGGGTGGGGAGCAGTACTTC CASRADSREGGEQYF
TRBJ1-1 . . TRBV30 TGTGCCTGGAGAGGGGCATGGGCTGAAGCTTTCTTT CAWRGAWAEAFF
TRBJ1-1 . once TRBV5-1 TGCGCCAGCAGCTTCGAGATTTCGGGGGGGTCGGCTGAAGCTTTCTTT CASSFEISGGSAEAFF
TRBJ2-7 TRBD2 . TRBV7-2 TGTGCCAGCAGCTTAGTGGCTAGCGGGAGGGCCTACGAGCAGTACTTC CASSLVASGRAYEQYF
TRBJ2-6 TRBD1 . TRBV14 TGTGCCAGCAGCCAACAGACAGGGGGCCTCTCTGGGGCCAACGTCCTGACTTTC CASSQQTGGLSGANVLTF
TRBJ1-4 . . TRBV19 TGTGCCAGTAGTATAAACCTATCAAATGAAAAACTGTTTTTT CASSINLSNEKLFF
TRBJ2-3 . . TRBV11-1 TGTGCCAGCAGCTTAGACACCGATACGCAGTATTTT CASSLDTDTQYF
TRBJ1-2 . once TRBV27 TGTGCCAGCAGTTGGGCAGAAAACTACTATGGCTACACCTTC CASSWAENYYGYTF
TRBJ2-7 TRBD2 . TRBV29-1 TGCAGCGTTGAAGCCAATTACGAGCGTGGCGGGAGAGGGCCTTACGAGCAGTACTTC CSVEANYERGGRGPYEQYF
TRBJ2-1 TRBD2 . TRBV5-4 TGTGCCAGCAGCAAAGGGAGGGTGACTAGCTCCTACAATGAGCAGTTCTTC CASSKGRVTSSYNEQFF
TRBJ1-1 . . TRBV13 TGTGCCAGCAGCCCTCCAGGGTTTACGGACACTGAAGCTTTCTTT CASSPPGFTDTEAFF
TRBJ1-2 . once TRBV25-1 TGTGCCAGCAGTGAATATGAATGGGGCGGTAACTATGGCTACACCTTC CASSEYEWGGNYGYTF
TRBJ2-7 TRBD1 . TRBV18 TGTGCCAGCTCACCGGGACGGGACAGCTCCTACGAGCAGTACTTC CASSPGRDSSYEQYF
TRBJ2-7 . . TRBV29-1 TGCAGCGTCCACCGTGGGACTCCTCCGTACGAGCAGTACTTC CSVHRGTPPYEQYF
TRBJ2-5 . . TRBV27 TGTGCCAGCAACCCATCCGGGGAGCCGGAGACCCAGTACTTC CASNPSGEPETQYF
TRBJ1-5 TRBD1 many TRBV28 TGTGCCAGCACCCGGACAGGAAGGAATCAGCCCCAGCATTTT CASTRTGRNQPQHF
TRBJ1-2 . once TRBV7-3 TGTGCCAGCAGCTCGGTGCGGGGGTTTGATGGCTACACCTTC CASSSVRGFDGYTF
TRBJ2-3 . . TRBV9 TGTGCCAGCAGCGCGACTTCAGGGGTCGTCCTCACAGATACGCAGTATTTT CASSATSGVVLTDTQYF
TRBJ1-6 TRBD1 few TRBV27 TGTGCCAGCAGTTATGGACAGGGGCGATCACCCCTCCACTTT CASSYGQGRSPLHF
TRBJ1-2 . . TRBV7-9 TGTGCCAGCAGTCGACAGAACTATGGCTACACCTTC CASSRQNYGYTF
TRBJ2-1 . . TRBV6-5 TGTGCCAGCAGTAGCTTCTACAATGAGCAGTTCTTC CASSSFYNEQFF
TRBJ2-7 TRBD1 . TRBV7-6 TGTGCCAGCAGCTTAGGGACAGGGGGATCATACGAGCAGTACTTC CASSLGTGGSYEQYF
TRBJ1-5 . . TRBV6-1 TGTGCCAGCAGTGAGGGCGGCAATCAGCCCCAGCATTTT CASSEGGNQPQHF
TRBJ1-1 . once TRBV30 TGTGCCTGGGGAACAGTGCACACTGAAGCTTTCTTT CAWGTVHTEAFF
TRBJ2-7 TRBD2 once TRBV27 TGTGCCAGCAGAGCCGGGACTATAGCCTACGAGCAGTACTTC CASRAGTIAYEQYF
TRBJ2-3 TRBD2 . TRBV27 TGTGCCAGCAGTTCCAGCGGGAGTAGCACAGATACGCAGTATTTT CASSSSGSSTDTQYF
TRBJ2-7 TRBD2 . TRBV2 TGTGCCAGCAGCGGTGGGACTATTGGGACCTACGAGCAGTACTTC CASSGGTIGTYEQYF
TRBJ2-7 . . TRBV30 TGTGCCTGGCGAAAGGGGGGGGCCCTCTACGAGCAGTACTTC CAWRKGGALYEQYF
TRBJ2-3 TRBD1 . TRBV15 TGTGCCACCAGCAGAGATGGGACAGGGCTTACCACAGATACGCAGTATTTT CATSRDGTGLTTDTQYF
TRBJ2-1 . . TRBV7-6 TGTGCCAGCAGCTTAGATACAGGAGGGAACTACAATGAGCAGTTCTTC CASSLDTGGNYNEQFF
TRBJ1-4 . . TRBV9 TGTGCCAGCAGCCCTCGCGACATGCCGAATGAAAAACTGTTTTTT CASSPRDMPNEKLFF
TRBJ1-1 TRBD1 . TRBV9 TGTGCCAGCAGCGCAGGAGAGACAGGGGTGGACACTGAAGCTTTCTTT CASSAGETGVDTEAFF
TRBJ1-4 TRBD1 . TRBV4-3 TGCGCCAGCAGCTATTCGACAGGGGATGAAAAACTGTTTTTT CASSYSTGDEKLFF
TRBJ1-2 . once TRBV9 TGTGCCAGCAGCGTAGCGGGACATCCGAGACGTTATGGCTACACCTTC CASSVAGHPRRYGYTF
TRBJ2-3 TRBD2 . TRBV6-5 TGTGCCAGCAGTTACTCGTCTTACGGGAGGAAAGATACGCAGTATTTT CASSYSSYGRKDTQYF
TRBJ2-7 TRBD2 . TRBV7-3 TGTGCCAGCAGCATAACTAGCGGGAGGGCCATCTACGAGCAGTACTTC CASSITSGRAIYEQYF
TRBJ2-1 TRBD2 . TRBV27 TGTGCCAGCAGGCCCCCGACTAGCGAAACCTACAATGAGCAGTTCTTC CASRPPTSETYNEQFF
TRBJ2-3 TRBD2 . TRBV7-6 TGTGCCAGCAGCTTAGATCCAGCGGGGACCCGATCTAGCACAGATACGCAGTATTTT CASSLDPAGTRSSTDTQYF
TRBJ1-1 . . TRBV12-3/TRBV12-4 TGTGCCAGCAGTTTAGCGCTGGCAGGTGAAGCTTTCTTT CASSLALAGEAFF
TRBJ1-1 TRBD1 . TRBV7-9 TGTGCCAGCAGCTCCGGGACAGGGTTCGGCACTGAAGCTTTCTTT CASSSGTGFGTEAFF
TRBJ2-1 TRBD2 . TRBV24-1 TGTGCCACCAGTGAAACCGGGACTACGGGATACAATGAGCAGTTCTTC CATSETGTTGYNEQFF
TRBJ2-2 TRBD2 . TRBV9 TGTGCCAGCAGCGTACCTCGGACTAGCGGGGACACCGGGGAGCTGTTTTTT CASSVPRTSGDTGELFF
TRBJ2-3 . . TRBV7-3 TGTGCCAGCAGCGGACCCGGCGGGGATACGCAGTATTTT CASSGPGGDTQYF
TRBJ2-3 TRBD2 . TRBV4-1 TGCGCCAGCAGCCCCGGGACTAGCGGGCGCACAGATACGCAGTATTTT CASSPGTSGRTDTQYF
TRBJ1-6 . . TRBV21-1 TGTGCCAGCAGAATCCGGGTGGCCTATAATTCACCCCTCCACTTT CASRIRVAYNSPLHF
TRBJ2-7 TRBD2 . TRBV5-1 TGCGCCAGCAGCCTCGCTACGGGACTAGCGGGAGGATCCTCCTACGAGCAGTACTTC CASSLATGLAGGSSYEQYF